The entry below gives a single TCR beta chain sequence along with its context. Antigen: not known. The sample comes from a study of cytomegalovirus exposure and HLA in healthy donors. Both 60 Vbeta primers and 13 Jbeta primers went into the PCR. Clones were sequenced by immunoSEQ multiplex PCR, and TCRdb holds only the in-frame ones, with some missing. The sample has more than 200,000 clones; about 83% are singletons. General study results and limits: Presence/absence analysis assumed near-uniform sequencing depth across donors.

The germline V gene encodes CDR1 SGHRS and CDR2 YFSETQ. The CDR3 contains 15 residues. The V gene lost 1 base and the J gene lost 3 bases, with 14 bases spanning the gap. This chain uses TRBV5-1 with TRBJ2-7; D possibly corresponds to TRBD2 (6 bases). Sequenced: PBMCs. The origin of this receptor is a girl under 18 in good health and CMV-seronegative. CDR3 loop: CASSLTSGTVYEQYF. The CDR3 region has the DNA TGCGCCAGCAGCTTGACCTCCGGGACTGTCTACGAGCAGTACTTC.